These 9 T cell receptor beta chains were sequenced from one sample in a study of T-cell reconstitution after alpha-beta-depleted transplantation in children. Unique molecular identifiers were incorporated during preparation of the TCRbeta library. Each CDR3 protein is one row after TCRdb ran MiXCR on the PCR reads. The data show hundreds of thousands of distinct CDR3 sequences, with about 30% seen just once and about 2.3% held by the top ten. Source: PBMCs from the stem cell graft donor, taken from the stem cell graft. The receptors were gathered from a human donor who donated a stem cell graft to a child with aplastic anemia.

The CDR3 reads CSAGYTGVNTEAFF. The CDR3 nucleotides read TGCAGCGCGGGATATACAGGGGTGAACACTGAAGCTTTCTTT. V gene TRBV29-1 combines with J gene TRBJ1-1; TRBD1 matches at 7 bases. V lost 7 bases and J lost 0; bases outside the gene matches: 8. This CDR3 spans 14 amino acids. The germline V gene has CDR1 SQVTM and CDR2 ANQGSEA.

This clonotype was observed a handful of times. The chain employs TRBV9 and TRBJ1-1; D is unclear. Germline V gene sequence: CDR1 SGDLS, CDR2 YYNGEE. Trimming left V 3 bases short and J 4 bases short, with 10 bases between. The CDR3 sequence is 13 residues long. The CDR3 loop reads CASSGNRGTEAFF. CDR3 coding DNA: TGTGCCAGCAGCGGGAATCGGGGCACTGAAGCTTTCTTT.

This clonotype has just a few counts. The chain joins TRBV27 to TRBJ1-1; tentative D call: TRBD1 (5 bases). Germline V gene lookup returns CDR1 MNHEY and CDR2 SMNVEV (reference sequence). Trimming pared 0 bases from V and 6 bases from J, leaving 14 bases between. The CDR3 is made up of 15 amino acids. CDR3 DNA sequence: TGTGCCAGCAGTTTATCACCAGGGATGGCCGCTGAAGCTTTCTTT. Encoded protein: CASSLSPGMAAEAFF.

This clonotype was observed a handful of times. This rearrangement joins TRBV7-9 to TRBJ2-7; D gene ambiguous. V was cut by 4 bases and J by 0 bases, with 16 bases left in between. Germline V gene data show CDR1 as SEHNR and CDR2 as FQNEAQ (reference sequence). CDR3 size: 16 residues. The CDR3 DNA follows: TGTGCCAGCAGCTCCCCCGACGATCCCATCTCCTACGAGCAGTACTTC. Its translation is CASSSPDDPISYEQYF.

This clonotype was seen at least ten times. The chain couples TRBV7-2 to TRBJ2-1; 10 bases align to TRBD2. With V trimmed by 1 base and J by 3 bases, 0 bases remained unmatched. Germline CDR1 SGHTA, CDR2 FQGNSA. CDR3 size: 15 residues. The CDR3 is CASSLGLAGYNEQFF. CDR3 DNA sequence: TGTGCCAGCAGCTTAGGACTAGCGGGCTACAATGAGCAGTTCTTC. The whole variable domain, filled in from reference TRBV7-2 and TRBJ2-1, reads GAGVSQSPSNKVTEKGKDVELRCDPISGHTALYWYRQSLGQGLEFLIYFQGNSAPDKSGLPSDRFSAERTGGSVSTLTIQRTQQEDSAVYLCASSLGLAGYNEQFFGPGTRLTVL.

The V and J genes are TRBV7-9 and TRBJ1-1, with D unclear. The germline gives CDR1 SEHNR, CDR2 FQNEAQ (reference sequence). The CDR3 is 10 residues long. V was cut by 5 bases and J by 6 bases, with 4 bases left in between. CDR3 region: CASSGPEAFF. CDR3 sequence (DNA): TGTGCCAGCAGCGGGCCTGAAGCTTTCTTT.

CDR3 coding DNA: TGCGCCAGCAGCCAAGATGGGACAGGGAGTACTGAAGCTTTCTTT. Translating gives CASSQDGTGSTEAFF. V and J are TRBV4-3 and TRBJ1-1; 9 nucleotides match TRBD1. The CDR3 consists of 15 residues. Germline CDR1 LGHNA, CDR2 YSLEER. V shed 0 bases, J shed 5 bases, and the junction held 4 bases outside the gene matches.

The J gene is TRBJ2-5, the V gene TRBV12-3 or TRBV12-4, with D hard to call. With 3 bases removed from V and 4 bases from J, the gap between germline ends came to 9 bases. The CDR3 is 13 amino acids. The CDR3 is CASSLKRRETQYF. The CDR3 nucleotides are TGTGCCAGCAGTTTGAAGCGCCGAGAGACCCAGTACTTC.

This clonotype was counted between two and nine times. The chain combines TRBV6-2 or TRBV6-3 with TRBJ2-3; 12 nucleotides agree with TRBD2. Germline CDR1 is MNHEY and CDR2 is SVGEGT. CDR3 length: 17 amino acids. The V and J ends lost 7 bases and 0 bases, in that order; junction bases with no gene match: 8. The CDR3 is CASTPGLAGPSTDTQYF. In nucleotides, the CDR3 is TGTGCCAGCACCCCCGGACTAGCGGGACCTAGCACAGATACGCAGTATTTT.